This TCR beta chain was recorded in a study of T cell responses to AZD1222 COVID-19 vaccine. Study results and limitations: Clonal diversity was possibly underestimated, and white British individuals and females predominated among donors.

Details on this clone: Its antigen is unknown.

Profiled with immunoSEQ multiplex PCR; TCRdb holds only in-frame clones, not every one. This sample has 90,000 to 120,000 clones, with 70% to 90% found just once. V gave up 4 bases and J gave up 7 bases; unmatched junction bases: 6. The germline V gene encodes CDR1 ENHRY and CDR2 SYGVKD. The CDR3 totals 15 residues. The sample was peripheral blood, taken 28 days after the second AZD1222 dose. This clonotype was sampled from an adult who received the AZD1222 COVID-19 vaccine. The chain carries TRBV10-3 and TRBJ2-1; TRBD2 aligns across 11 bases. The CDR3 loop reads CAISALAGGSNEQFF. CDR3 DNA: TGTGCCATCAGTGCTCTAGCGGGAGGATCGAATGAGCAGTTCTTC.